This TCR beta chain was sequenced during a study of blood T cell repertoires in COVID-19. Study-wide context: Italy, Spain and the United States were the sources of the convalescent and acute COVID-19 samples.

The CDR3 runs to 15 residues. The V gene's germline CDR1 is KGHSH and CDR2 LQKENI. The V and J ends lost 4 bases and 3 bases respectively, with 16 bases between them. Original processing notes: Using reference gene primer amplification, nucleated cell counts were estimated. This table comes from immunoSEQ multiplex PCR, and its TCRdb copy is limited to in-frame clones, with some not included. The V and J calls and clone size were taken over from that table, and D and trimming were inferred from the DNA. This sample has about 70,000 clones, with more than 75% found just once. V is TRBV18 and J is TRBJ2-7; D is possibly TRBD1 (6 bases). This TCR derives from a human donor in a cohort sampled during active COVID-19. The sequenced sample was peripheral blood. Here the CDR3 reads CASSLQGLVVYEQYF. The CDR3 DNA reads as TGTGCCAGCTCACTACAGGGTTTGGTGGTCTACGAGCAGTACTTC. The entire variable domain, with the rest obtained from reference TRBV18 and TRBJ2-7, is as follows: NAGVMQNPRHLVRRRGQEARLRCSPMKGHSHVYWYRQLPEEGLKFMVYLQKENIIDESGMPKERFSAEFPKEGPSILRIQQVVRGDSAAYFCASSLQGLVVYEQYFGPGTRLTVT.